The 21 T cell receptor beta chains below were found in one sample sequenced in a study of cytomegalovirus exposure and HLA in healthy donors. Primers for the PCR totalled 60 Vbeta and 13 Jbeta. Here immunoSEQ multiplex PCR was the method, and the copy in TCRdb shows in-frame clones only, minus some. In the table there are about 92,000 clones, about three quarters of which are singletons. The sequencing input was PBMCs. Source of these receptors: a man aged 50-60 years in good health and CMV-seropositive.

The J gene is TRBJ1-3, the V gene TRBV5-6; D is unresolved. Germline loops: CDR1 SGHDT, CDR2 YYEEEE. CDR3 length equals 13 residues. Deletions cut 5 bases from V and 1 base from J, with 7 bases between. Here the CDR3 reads CASRRQSGNTIYF. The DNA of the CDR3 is TGTGCCAGCAGGCGACAATCTGGAAACACCATATATTTT.

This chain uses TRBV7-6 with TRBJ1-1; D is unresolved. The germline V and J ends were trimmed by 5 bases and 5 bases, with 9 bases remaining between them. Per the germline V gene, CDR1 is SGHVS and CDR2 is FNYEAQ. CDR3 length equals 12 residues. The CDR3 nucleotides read TGTGCCAGCAGCCCCGGTCGGACTGAAGCTTTCTTT. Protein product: CASSPGRTEAFF.

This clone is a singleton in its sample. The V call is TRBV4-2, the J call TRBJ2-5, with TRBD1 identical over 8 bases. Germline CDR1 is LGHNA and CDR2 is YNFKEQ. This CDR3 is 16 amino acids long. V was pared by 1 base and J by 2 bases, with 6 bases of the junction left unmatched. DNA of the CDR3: TGTGCCAGCAGCCAAGCCGGACAGGGCCCACAAGAGACCCAGTACTTC. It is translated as CASSQAGQGPQETQYF.

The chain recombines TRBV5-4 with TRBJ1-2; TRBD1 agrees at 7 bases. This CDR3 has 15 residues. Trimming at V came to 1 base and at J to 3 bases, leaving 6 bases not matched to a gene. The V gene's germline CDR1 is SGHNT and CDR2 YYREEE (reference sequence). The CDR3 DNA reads TGTGCCAGCAGCTTGTTCGACAGGGACGACTATGGCTACACCTTC. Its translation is CASSLFDRDDYGYTF. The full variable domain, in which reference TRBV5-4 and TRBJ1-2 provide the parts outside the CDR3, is ETGVTQSPTHLIKTRGQQVTLRCSSQSGHNTVSWYQQALGQGPQFIFQYYREEENGRGNFPPRFSGLQFPNYSSELNVNALELDDSALYLCASSLFDRDDYGYTFGSGTRLTVV.

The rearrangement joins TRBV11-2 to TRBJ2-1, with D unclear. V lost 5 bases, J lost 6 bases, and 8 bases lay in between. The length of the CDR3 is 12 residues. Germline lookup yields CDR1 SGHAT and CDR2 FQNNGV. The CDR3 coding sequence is TGTGCCAGCAGCACCAACAGCAATGAGCAGTTCTTC. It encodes CASSTNSNEQFF.

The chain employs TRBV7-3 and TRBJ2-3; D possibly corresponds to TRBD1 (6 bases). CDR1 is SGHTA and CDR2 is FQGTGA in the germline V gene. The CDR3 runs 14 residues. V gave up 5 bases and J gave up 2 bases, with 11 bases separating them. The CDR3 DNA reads TGTGCCAGCAGCCTCAGACAGGTCACAGATACGCAGTATTTT. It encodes CASSLRQVTDTQYF.

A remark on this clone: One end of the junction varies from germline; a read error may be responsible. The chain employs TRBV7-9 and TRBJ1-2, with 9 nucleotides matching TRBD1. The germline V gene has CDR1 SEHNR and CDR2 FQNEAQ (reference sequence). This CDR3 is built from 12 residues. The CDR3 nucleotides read TGTTCCAGCAGCCGGACAGGGGATGGCTACACCTTC. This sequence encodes CSSSRTGDGYTF.

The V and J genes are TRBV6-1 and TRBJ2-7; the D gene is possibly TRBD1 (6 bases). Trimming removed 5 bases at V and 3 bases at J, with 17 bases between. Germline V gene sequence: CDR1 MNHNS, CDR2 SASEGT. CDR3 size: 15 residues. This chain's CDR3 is CASSLERQANYEQYF. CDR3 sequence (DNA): TGTGCCAGCAGTTTAGAACGACAGGCGAACTACGAGCAGTACTTC.

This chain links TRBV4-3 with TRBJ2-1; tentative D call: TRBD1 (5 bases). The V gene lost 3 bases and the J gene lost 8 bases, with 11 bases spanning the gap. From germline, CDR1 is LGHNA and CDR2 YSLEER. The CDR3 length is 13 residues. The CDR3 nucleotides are TGCGCCAGCAGCCAGGCATTCAGGGATGAGCAGTTCTTC. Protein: CASSQAFRDEQFF.

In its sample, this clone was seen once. DNA for the CDR3: TGTGCCAGTAGAACAGGGAATTCACCCCTCCACTTT. Amino acids: CASRTGNSPLHF. V is TRBV19 and J is TRBJ1-6, with D possibly matching TRBD1 (6 bases). Germline V CDR1 and CDR2: LNHDA, SQIVND (reference sequence). V was trimmed by 6 bases and J by 7 bases, leaving 7 bases between them. The CDR3 is 12 residues long.

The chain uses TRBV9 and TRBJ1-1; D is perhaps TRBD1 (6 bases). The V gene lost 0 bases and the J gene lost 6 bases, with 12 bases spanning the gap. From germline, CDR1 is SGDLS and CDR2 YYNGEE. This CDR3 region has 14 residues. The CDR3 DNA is TGTGCCAGCAGCGTAGGGACAGCGGGGGCTGAAGCTTTCTTT. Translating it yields CASSVGTAGAEAFF.

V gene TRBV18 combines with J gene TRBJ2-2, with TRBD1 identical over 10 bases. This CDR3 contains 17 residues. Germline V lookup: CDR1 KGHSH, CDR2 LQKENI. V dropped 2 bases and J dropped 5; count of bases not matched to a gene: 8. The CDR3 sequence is CASSPFNPGQGTGELFF. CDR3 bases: TGTGCCAGCTCACCATTCAACCCGGGACAGGGGACCGGGGAGCTGTTTTTT. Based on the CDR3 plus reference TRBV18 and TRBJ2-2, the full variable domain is NAGVMQNPRHLVRRRGQEARLRCSPMKGHSHVYWYRQLPEEGLKFMVYLQKENIIDESGMPKERFSAEFPKEGPSILRIQQVVRGDSAAYFCASSPFNPGQGTGELFFGEGSRLTVL.

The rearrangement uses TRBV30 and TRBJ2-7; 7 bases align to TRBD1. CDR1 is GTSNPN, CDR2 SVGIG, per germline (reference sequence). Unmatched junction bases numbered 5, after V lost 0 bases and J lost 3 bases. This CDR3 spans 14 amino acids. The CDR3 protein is CAWSVVQGRYEQYF. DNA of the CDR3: TGTGCCTGGAGTGTAGTACAGGGGCGCTACGAGCAGTACTTC.

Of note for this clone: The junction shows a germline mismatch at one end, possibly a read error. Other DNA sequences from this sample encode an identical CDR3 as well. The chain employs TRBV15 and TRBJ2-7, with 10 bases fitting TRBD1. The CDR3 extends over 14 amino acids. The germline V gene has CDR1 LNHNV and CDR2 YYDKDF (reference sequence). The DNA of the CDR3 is TGCGCCACCAGCTTCGACAGGGGGCGATACGAGCAGTACTTC. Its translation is CATSFDRGRYEQYF.

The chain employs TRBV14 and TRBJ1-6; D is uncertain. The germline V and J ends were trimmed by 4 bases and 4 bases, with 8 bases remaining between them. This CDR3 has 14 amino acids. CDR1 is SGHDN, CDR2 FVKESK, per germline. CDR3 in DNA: TGTGCCAGCAGCCTTCGGGGATATAATTCACCCCTCCACTTT. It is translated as CASSLRGYNSPLHF.

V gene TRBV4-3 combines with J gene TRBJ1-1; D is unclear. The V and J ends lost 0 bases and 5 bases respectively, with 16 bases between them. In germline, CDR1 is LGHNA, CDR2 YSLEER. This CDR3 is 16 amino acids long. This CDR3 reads CASSQERAGRETEAFF. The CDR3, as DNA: TGCGCCAGCAGCCAAGAGCGGGCAGGACGGGAGACTGAAGCTTTCTTT.

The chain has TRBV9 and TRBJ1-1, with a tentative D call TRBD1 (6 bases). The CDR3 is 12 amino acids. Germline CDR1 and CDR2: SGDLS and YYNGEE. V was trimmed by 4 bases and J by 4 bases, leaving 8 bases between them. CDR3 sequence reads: CASSTGRTEAFF. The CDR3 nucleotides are TGTGCCAGCAGCACAGGGCGCACTGAAGCTTTCTTT.

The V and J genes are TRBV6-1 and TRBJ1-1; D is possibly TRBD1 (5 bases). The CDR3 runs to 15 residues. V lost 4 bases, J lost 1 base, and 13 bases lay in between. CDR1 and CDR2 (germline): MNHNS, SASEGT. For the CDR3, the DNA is TGTGCCAGCAGTGCCGACCGACAGCCGAACACTGAAGCTTTCTTT. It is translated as CASSADRQPNTEAFF.

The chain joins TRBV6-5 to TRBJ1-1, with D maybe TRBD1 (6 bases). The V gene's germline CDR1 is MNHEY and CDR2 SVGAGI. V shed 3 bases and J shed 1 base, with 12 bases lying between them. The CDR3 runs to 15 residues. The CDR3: CASSYGGHTNTEAFF. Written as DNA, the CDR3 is TGTGCCAGCAGTTATGGGGGACATACGAACACTGAAGCTTTCTTT.

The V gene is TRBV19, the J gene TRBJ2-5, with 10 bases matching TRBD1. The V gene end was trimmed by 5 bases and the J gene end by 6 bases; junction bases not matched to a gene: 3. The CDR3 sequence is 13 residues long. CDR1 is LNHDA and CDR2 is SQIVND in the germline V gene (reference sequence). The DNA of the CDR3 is TGTGCCAGTAGTGAGACAGGGGGCAAGACCCAGTACTTC. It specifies CASSETGGKTQYF.

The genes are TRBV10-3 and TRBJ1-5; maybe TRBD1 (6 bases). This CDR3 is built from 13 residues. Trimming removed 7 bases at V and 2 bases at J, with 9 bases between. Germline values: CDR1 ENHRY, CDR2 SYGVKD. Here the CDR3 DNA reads TGTGCCATCAAAGGGGGAGGCAATCAGCCCCAGCATTTT. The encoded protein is CAIKGGGNQPQHF.